The table lists the clone carrying this T cell receptor (beta chain) with a count of one. The germline V and J ends were trimmed by 3 bases and 4 bases, with 13 bases remaining between them. CDR1 and CDR2 from the germline V gene are MDHEN and SYDVKM. This CDR3 has 15 amino acids. This specimen belongs to a study of blood T cell repertoires in COVID-19. Whole-study context: Sources were T cells, B-cell-depleted T cells, or PBMCs; the material itself was cDNA or gDNA.

Original analysis: Researchers report that nucleated cell counts were estimated from reference gene primer amplification. TCRdb's table, derived via immunoSEQ multiplex PCR, lists solely in-frame clones and lacks some. V, J and clone size were drawn from that table, and D and trimming were deduced from the DNA. The data show approximately 450,000 clones, 85% to 90% seen once. This chain joins TRBV28 and TRBJ2-1; D is perhaps TRBD1 (5 bases). Sequencing used PBMCs or T cells enriched from blood (not recorded which). This receptor was taken from a man aged 25-40 years who had recovered from COVID-19. CDR3 in amino acids: CASSFLSGLYNEQFF. The CDR3 bases are TGTGCCAGCAGTTTTTTGTCAGGGTTGTACAATGAGCAGTTCTTC.